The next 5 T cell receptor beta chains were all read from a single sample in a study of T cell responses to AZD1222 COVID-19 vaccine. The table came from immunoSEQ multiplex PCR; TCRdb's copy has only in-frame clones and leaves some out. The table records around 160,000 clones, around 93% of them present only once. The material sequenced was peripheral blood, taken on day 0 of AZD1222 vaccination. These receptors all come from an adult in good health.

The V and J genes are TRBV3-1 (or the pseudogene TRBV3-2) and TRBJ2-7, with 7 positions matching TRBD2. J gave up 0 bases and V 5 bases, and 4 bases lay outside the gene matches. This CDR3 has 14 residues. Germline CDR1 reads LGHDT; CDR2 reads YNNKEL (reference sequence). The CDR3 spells CASSASGLSYEQYF. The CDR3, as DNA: TGTGCCAGCAGCGCTAGCGGTCTCTCCTACGAGCAGTACTTC.

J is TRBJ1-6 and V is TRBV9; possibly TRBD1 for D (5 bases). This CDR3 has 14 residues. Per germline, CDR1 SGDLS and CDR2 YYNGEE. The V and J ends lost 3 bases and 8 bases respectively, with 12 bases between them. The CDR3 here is CASSARVGDSPLHF. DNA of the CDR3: TGTGCCAGCAGCGCCAGGGTCGGGGATTCACCCCTCCACTTT.

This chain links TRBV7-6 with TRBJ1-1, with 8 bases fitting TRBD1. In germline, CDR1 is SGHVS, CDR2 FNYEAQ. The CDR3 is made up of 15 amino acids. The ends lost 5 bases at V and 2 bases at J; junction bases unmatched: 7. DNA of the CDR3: TGTGCCAGCAGCCCACTACAGGGGGGAAACACTGAAGCTTTCTTT. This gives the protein CASSPLQGGNTEAFF.

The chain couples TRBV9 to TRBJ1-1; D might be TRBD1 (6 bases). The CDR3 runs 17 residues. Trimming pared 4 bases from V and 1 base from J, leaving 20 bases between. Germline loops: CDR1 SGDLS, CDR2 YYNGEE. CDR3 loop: CASSPGGLRNWNTEAFF. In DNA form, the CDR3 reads TGTGCCAGCAGCCCTGGGGGGCTGCGGAACTGGAACACTGAAGCTTTCTTT.

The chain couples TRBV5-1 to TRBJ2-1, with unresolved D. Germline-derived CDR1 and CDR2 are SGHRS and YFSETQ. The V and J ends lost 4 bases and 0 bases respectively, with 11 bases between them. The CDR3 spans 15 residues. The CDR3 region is CASSPSPSSYNEQFF. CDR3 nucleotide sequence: TGCGCCAGCAGCCCCAGTCCGAGCTCCTACAATGAGCAGTTCTTC.